These T cell receptor beta chains were read from a single sample in a study of blood T cell repertoires in COVID-19. The data were produced by immunoSEQ multiplex PCR, yet TCRdb's version contains in-frame clones alone and is incomplete. The sample has approximately 300,000 clones; around 90% are singletons. The sample taken for sequencing was PBMCs or T cells enriched from blood (not recorded which). These receptors came from a woman in her late teens or twenties with acute COVID-19. Each CDR3 is given with its conserved first and last residue. The D gene is left open where the match is weak. Some rows mark clone size as missing; the rest say once, few, many or name a class of expanded clone.

V gene	clone size	J gene	D gene	CDR3 DNA	CDR3 protein
TRBV19	-	TRBJ2-6	-	TGTGCCAGTACCGATGTGGGGCAGACTGGAAGCTCTGGGGCCAACGTCCTGACTTTC	CASTDVGQTGSSGANVLTF
TRBV10-3	-	TRBJ2-3	TRBD2	TGTGCCATCAGTGAGTCGAGACGCGGGAGTCCCACAGATACGCAGTATTTT	CAISESRRGSPTDTQYF
TRBV7-2	-	TRBJ2-7	-	TGTGCCAGCAGCTTAGTTGAGAGGGGGTCCTACGAGCAGTACTTC	CASSLVERGSYEQYF
TRBV10-1	-	TRBJ1-1	-	TGCGCCAGCAGTAGGGACTCTGGGGAAAGGACTGAAGCTTTCTTT	CASSRDSGERTEAFF
TRBV5-1	-	TRBJ1-5	-	TGCGCCAGCAGCCCCGAGGGGGGCAATCAGCCCCAGCATTTT	CASSPEGGNQPQHF
TRBV30	-	TRBJ2-7	-	TGTGCCTGGAGTTCAAGCGGTGTGGCCTACGAGCAGTACTTC	CAWSSSGVAYEQYF
TRBV4-2	-	TRBJ2-1	-	TGTGCCAGCAGCCCCAACCAGGCGCCCGGCTCCTACAATGAGCAGTTCTTC	CASSPNQAPGSYNEQFF
TRBV10-2	-	TRBJ2-7	-	TGCGCCAGCAAGGACAGTCCAACCTACGAGCAGTACTTC	CASKDSPTYEQYF
TRBV9	once	TRBJ1-2	-	TGTGCCAGCAGCGCGGACGGCGGGAATGGGTATGGCTACACCTTC	CASSADGGNGYGYTF
TRBV7-2	-	TRBJ1-2	TRBD1	TGTGCCAGCAGCTTAGAGGTGATGGGGACAGGCTATGGCTACACCTTC	CASSLEVMGTGYGYTF
TRBV5-8	-	TRBJ2-7	-	TGTGCCAGCAGCTTCTACTACGAGCAGTACTTC	CASSFYYEQYF
TRBV5-1	-	TRBJ1-6	-	TGCGCCAGCAGCAAGGGGGAATGGGGATCACCCCTCCACTTT	CASSKGEWGSPLHF
TRBV28	-	TRBJ1-6	-	TGTGCCAGCAGTTCAACGGGGAATTCACCCCTCCACTTT	CASSSTGNSPLHF
TRBV19	-	TRBJ1-5	-	TGTGCCAGTAGTATAGTGACATCCGCTAGCAATCAGCCCCAGCATTTT	CASSIVTSASNQPQHF
TRBV19	-	TRBJ2-3	TRBD1	TGTGCCAGTAGTGACGGACAGGGGGCGGCTTTT	CASSDGQGAAF
TRBV28	-	TRBJ2-7	-	TGTGCCAGCAGTTTGACAGATTATTCCTACGAGCAGTACTTC	CASSLTDYSYEQYF
TRBV7-7	-	TRBJ2-5	-	TGTGCTAGCAGCCGACGCGGGACAGCCGGAGAAGAGACCCAGTACTTC	CASSRRGTAGEETQYF
TRBV27	-	TRBJ2-7	-	TGTGCCAGCAGCTCATCGGGGGGCCCCCCCTACGAGCAGTACTTC	CASSSSGGPPYEQYF
TRBV11-1	-	TRBJ2-3	TRBD1	TGTGCCAGCAGCCCGGCGGACAGGGGGCTATGGGATACGCAGTATTTT	CASSPADRGLWDTQYF
TRBV28	-	TRBJ1-2	-	TGTGCCAGCAGTTCAGGACAGAACTATGGCTACACCTTC	CASSSGQNYGYTF
TRBV28	-	TRBJ1-4	-	TGTGCCAGCAGTTTAGTTAGCCGGAGGGCAACTAATGAAAAACTGTTTTTT	CASSLVSRRATNEKLFF
TRBV2	once	TRBJ2-2	TRBD1	TGTGCCAGCAGAGGACGGACAGGCGATAGGACCGGGGAGCTGTTTTTT	CASRGRTGDRTGELFF
TRBV19	-	TRBJ1-2	-	TGTGCCAGTAGTATATCCAGGGGAGGGGTATATGGCTACACCTTC	CASSISRGGVYGYTF
TRBV19	-	TRBJ1-1	-	TGTGCCAGTAGTATCTGGCAAATGAACACTGAAGCTTTCTTT	CASSIWQMNTEAFF
TRBV19	-	TRBJ2-7	-	TGTGCCAGTAGTTCCTCAGGGGTAGGCGAGCAGTACTTC	CASSSSGVGEQYF
TRBV3-1/TRBV3-2	-	TRBJ1-2	-	TGTGCCAGCAGCCAAAATCGAGTCGCTAACTATGGCTACACCTTC	CASSQNRVANYGYTF
TRBV28	-	TRBJ1-1	-	TGTGCCAGCAGTTCCTACTTAACGGGACAACTCCCCAAATTCGAAGCTTTCTTT	CASSSYLTGQLPKFEAFF
TRBV3-1/TRBV3-2	-	TRBJ2-2	TRBD2	TGTGCCAGCAAGCGGGGGACGGGAGGCGCCGGGGAGCTGTTTTTT	CASKRGTGGAGELFF
TRBV10-2	-	TRBJ2-7	TRBD1	TGCGCCAGCAGGACGGGGACAGGGAACTACGAGCAGTACTTC	CASRTGTGNYEQYF
TRBV7-9	-	TRBJ2-1	TRBD1	TGTGCCAGCAGAGACACAGGGGGCGCGGTTAATGAGCAGTTCTTC	CASRDTGGAVNEQFF
TRBV5-1	-	TRBJ2-7	TRBD1	TGCGCCAGCAGCCACCGACAGGGGCTCTCCTACGAGCAGTACTTC	CASSHRQGLSYEQYF
TRBV5-1	once	TRBJ1-2	-	TGCGCCAGCAGCTTGGCGGGGCAGGGGTCTGGCTACACCTTC	CASSLAGQGSGYTF
TRBV6-5	-	TRBJ2-3	TRBD2	TGTGCCAGCCGGGGGACTAGCGGGAGCACAGATACGCAGTATTTT	CASRGTSGSTDTQYF
TRBV12-3/TRBV12-4	-	TRBJ2-1	TRBD2	TGTGCCAGCACCACCCGGGGGGTACAGTTCTTC	CASTTRGVQFF
TRBV5-1	few	TRBJ1-5	TRBD1	TGCGCCAGCAGCCTTCGACAGGGCGATCAGCCCCAGCATTTT	CASSLRQGDQPQHF
TRBV9	-	TRBJ2-3	-	TGTGCCAGCAGCCGGGGTTCCACAGATACGCAGTATTTT	CASSRGSTDTQYF
TRBV5-6	-	TRBJ2-5	-	TGTGCCAGCAGCTCCCAGGGCGGGGCAGGGGAGACCCAGTACTTC	CASSSQGGAGETQYF
TRBV5-1	-	TRBJ2-7	TRBD2	TGCGCCAGCAGCTTGGCGACTAGCGGGAAGGGGGGCTACGAGCAGTACTTC	CASSLATSGKGGYEQYF
TRBV10-2	-	TRBJ2-1	-	TGCGCCAGCAGACAGGTCACTGAGCAGTTCTTC	CASRQVTEQFF
TRBV28	-	TRBJ2-7	-	TGTGCCAGCAGTCGAAGAGGACAGTCCTACGAGCAGTACTTC	CASSRRGQSYEQYF
TRBV2	once	TRBJ1-2	-	TGTGCCAGCCGAGGGGAGGGGAGGGTAAACTATGGCTACACCTTC	CASRGEGRVNYGYTF
TRBV30	once	TRBJ1-1	-	TGTGCCTGGAGTGTAGTGCGGGAAGCTTTCTTT	CAWSVVREAFF
TRBV19	-	TRBJ2-1	-	TGTGCCAGTAGTCATGGGCTCTCCTACAATGAGCAGTTCTTC	CASSHGLSYNEQFF
TRBV29-1	-	TRBJ2-6	-	TGCAGCGTTGCGTCCCGAGCCGGGGGAAGATCTGGGGCCAACGTCCTGACTTTC	CSVASRAGGRSGANVLTF
TRBV28	-	TRBJ1-2	-	TGTGCCACCCCGGGGAGTTGGGACTATGGCTACACCTTC	CATPGSWDYGYTF
TRBV7-5	-	TRBJ1-1	-	TGTGCCAGAAGCTTAGGAGGGAGGGCTGAAGCTTTCTTT	CARSLGGRAEAFF
TRBV5-6	-	TRBJ2-7	TRBD2	TGTGCCAGCAGCACCACGACCGGGACTAGAAGATACGAGCAGTACTTC	CASSTTTGTRRYEQYF
TRBV10-1	-	TRBJ2-2	TRBD2	TGCGCCAGCGGTAGCGGGAGGGCCCTCGGCGGGGAGCTGTTTTTT	CASGSGRALGGELFF
TRBV3-1/TRBV3-2	-	TRBJ2-5	-	TGTGCCAGCAGCCTCCTGACAGGTTCCGGAGAGACCCAGTACTTC	CASSLLTGSGETQYF
TRBV11-2	-	TRBJ2-7	TRBD1	TGTGCCAGCAGCTTAACGACAGGGCCAACCTACGAGCAGTACTTC	CASSLTTGPTYEQYF
TRBV2	-	TRBJ1-6	-	TGTGCCAGCAGCCAACAGGGATATAATTCACCCCTCCACTTT	CASSQQGYNSPLHF
TRBV28	-	TRBJ1-6	-	TGTGCCAGCAGTCGCGCCCCATCACCCCTCCACTTT	CASSRAPSPLHF
TRBV27	-	TRBJ2-3	TRBD2	TGTGCCAGCACGTGGGGGGGAGCCACAGATACGCAGTATTTT	CASTWGGATDTQYF
TRBV6-4	-	TRBJ2-1	-	TGTGCCAGCAGTGATAAGGGGGGGGGTTCCTACAATGAGCAGTTCTTC	CASSDKGGGSYNEQFF
TRBV11-3	-	TRBJ2-7	TRBD2	TGTGCCAGCAGCTTAGATCGCTGGGGAGCGGGAGGTCACGAGCAGTACTTC	CASSLDRWGAGGHEQYF
TRBV13	-	TRBJ2-1	TRBD2	TGTGCCAGCAGCTTAGGAGCGGGGTACAATGAGCAGTTCTTC	CASSLGAGYNEQFF
TRBV27	-	TRBJ1-2	TRBD1	TGTGCCAGCGGACAGGGCCCCTATGGCTACACCTTC	CASGQGPYGYTF
TRBV28	once	TRBJ2-7	TRBD1	TGTGCCAGCAGTACCGGACAGGGGGTTTACGAGCAGTACTTC	CASSTGQGVYEQYF
TRBV3-1/TRBV3-2	-	TRBJ2-5	TRBD1	TGTGCCAGCAGCCAAAGAACGGGACAGGGAGGGGAGACCCAGTACTTC	CASSQRTGQGGETQYF
TRBV9	-	TRBJ2-5	TRBD2	TGTGCCAGCAGCGTGGGACTAGCGGGAGGAGGCCAAGAGACCCAGTACTTC	CASSVGLAGGGQETQYF